Sequencing of this TCR beta chain was carried out in a study of beta chain features in type 1 diabetes (dated by TCRdb to the late 2010s). As for the study more broadly: Patients and healthy donors did not differ in mean age, gender distribution, total cell number or subset yield. Whereas all 30 or so donors provided naive and central memory subsets, regulatory and stem cell-like memory subsets were isolated from just 8 patients and about eight healthy donors. In the study, TCRB repertoires of sorted circulating CD4+ T cell subsets from recently diagnosed type 1 diabetes patients were compared with those of matched healthy donors. A total of 85 million to 140 million sorted cells were examined across all samples, and a strong correlation was observed between cell number per subset and RNA yield.

The entire amount of isolated RNA was reverse transcribed using the High Capacity cDNA Reverse Transcription Kit, so the sequenced TCRB transcripts were expressed ones. Naive, central memory and regulatory T cell samples underwent deep immunoSEQ sequencing, averaging about 3.57 million total reads per sample. Sorted cells were lysed in RLT buffer, and RNA was extracted using DNase-treated RNeasy Micro or Mini kits according to cell number. Each cell subset was processed separately to prevent cross-contamination, with patient and healthy donor samples processed together. The immunoSEQ multiplex PCR was used to amplify TCRB sequences from cDNA, generating 87-bp fragments that spanned the CDR3 region. The amplicons were sequenced using the Illumina HiSeq platform. The source study handled its data this way. PCR bias was computationally corrected using synthetic template baselines, reads within Hamming distance 2 were collapsed, and singletons that could not be merged were discarded. Reads were aligned to IMGT to assign V, D and J genes, CDR3 length, and insertions or deletions at six rearrangement sites. Clonotype counts were normalized to sorted cell number within each subset before computing true diversity and Gini coefficients with the tcR R package. The overlap coefficient, calculated on TCRB nucleotide sequences, was used to measure repertoire sharing. Sourced from immuneACCESS, this table was stored by TCRdb with only in-frame sequences that have V and J called. A share of the clones is absent; for the studies checked, an unresolved V gene accounts for under half, and the remainder has no known explanation. V, J and clone size are taken as reported in that table, and D and trimming were inferred from the DNA itself. The sample table shows 38,000 or so clones, and 64% are seen once. Of the sample, approximately 2% falls within the top ten clones.

V loses 0 bases, J loses 5 bases, and the germline ends lie 13 bases apart. The CDR1 and CDR2 encoded by the germline V gene are LGHNA and YNFKEQ. The CDR3, from cysteine to phenylalanine, totals 15 residues. Solely the CDR3 DNA is kept, with 45 bases framed from the first base. On this clone: Its antigen is still unknown. No much larger clonotype is one base removed from it; base qualities were not supplied.

Each donor gave one peripheral blood draw, averaging approximately 110 mL, which was collected into heparinised tubes. A BD FACSAria II and a panel including CD45RO, CCR7, CD25, CD127, CD95 and CD27 were used to sort naive, central memory, regulatory and stem cell-like memory CD4+ T cells. Purity was above 95% for every sorted population. Right away, PBMCs were isolated by Lymphoprep density gradient centrifugation and were stained directly, with no culture step. Samples were stained and sorted in pairs, with one healthy donor and one patient per experiment, so that batch effects were minimized. What the research found in general, with its limitations: Fewer insertions and more nucleotide deletions at VDJ recombination sites were observed in patients with type 1 diabetes, implying thymic rearrangement abnormalities. Because the HLA sub-analyses included only small numbers of individuals, any influence of HLA type on TCRB rearrangement was left unresolved. Because cDNA rather than genomic DNA was sequenced, highly expressing activated cells could have been over-represented, although no difference in activation and CD3 levels was found between groups. Naive, central memory and regulatory TCRB repertoires appeared to be more alike among patients than among healthy donors. PCR might favor shorter templates, but patient and control samples were amplified and corrected together, so any skew would affect both groups equally. A moderate but significant shortening of TCRB CDR3 length was observed in type 1 diabetes patients in all four CD4+ subsets.

Sequences were obtained from Tregs from blood. In light of the paper, this sample's cell subset or site label describes: regulatory CD4+ T cells. Recombination connected TRBV4-2 to TRBJ2-5, and the D gene may be TRBD2, 7 bases matching. The sequence derives from a woman under 40 in good health. The DNA sequence is given as TGTGCCAGCAGCCAAGATTTGAGGGGGGGGGAGACCCAGTACTTC. Its translation reads: CASSQDLRGGETQYF.